These 11 T cell receptor beta chains were all obtained from the same sample, sequenced in a study of tumor-infiltrating lymphocytes in primary liver carcinoma. From 400 to 550 ng total RNA, TCR beta cDNA was generated with a primer in the constant region. Employing slightly modified ARM-PCR, three nested multiplex PCR rounds were run, and these gave rise to the TCR beta libraries. TRBV1-TRBV30 forward and Cbeta reverse primers drove the first two roughly 10-cycle rounds. TCRdb fed the multiplex PCR reads into MiXCR, producing one record per CDR3 protein. The sample has 200,000 or so distinct CDR3 sequences, roughly two thirds seen once. Unsorted whole blood supplied the blood RNA, and germline DNA was isolated too. Sequencing was done on a sample of peripheral blood. The origin of the receptors is a woman aged 55 to 70 with primary liver carcinoma and hepatitis B virus infection.

As for this clonotype: This CDR3 fails to terminate in the conserved phenylalanine or tryptophan, so it likely reflects a read error. The chain couples TRBV28 to TRBJ1-6; D is unresolved. V gave up 8 bases and J gave up 11 bases, with 16 bases separating them. This CDR3 is 13 amino acids long. Germline V gene data show CDR1 as MDHEN and CDR2 as SYDVKM. CDR3 amino acids: CASFSGVNPPLHY. The CDR3 DNA follows: TGTGCCAGCTTCTCGGGAGTGAATCCACCCCTCCACTAT.

In the case of this clonotype: Compared with germline, one end of the junction differs, possibly owing to a read error. The chain employs TRBV5-1 and TRBJ2-5, with D perhaps TRBD2 (5 bases). The CDR3 extends over 13 amino acids. The germline V gene has CDR1 SGHRS and CDR2 YFSETQ. The CDR3 loop is CANSLVGGQTQYF. CDR3 sequence (DNA): TGCGCCAACAGCTTGGTAGGCGGGCAGACACAGTACTTC.

The chain is built from TRBV25-1 and TRBJ1-2, with D perhaps TRBD1 (5 bases). V was clipped by 7 bases and J by 6 bases, with 12 bases between them. The CDR3 has 12 residues. Germline assignment: CDR1 MGHDK and CDR2 SYGVNS. For the CDR3, the DNA is TGTGCCAGCACAGGGAATGCGGATGGCTACACCTTC. This codes for CASTGNADGYTF.

This clonotype was found a few times. The rearrangement uses TRBV5-4 and TRBJ2-3; D remains unclear. With 3 bases removed from V and 0 bases from J, the gap between germline ends came to 11 bases. This CDR3 has 15 residues. The germline V gene encodes CDR1 SGHNT and CDR2 YYREEE (reference sequence). The CDR3 here is CASSSGGRSTDTQYF. Written as DNA, the CDR3 is TGTGCCAGCAGCTCGGGTGGAAGAAGCACAGATACGCAGTATTTT.

The genes are TRBV5-1 and TRBJ2-1; TRBD2 matches 9 bases. J was trimmed by 15 bases and V by 5 bases; bases with no gene match: 18. The CDR3 runs to 15 residues. Germline V gene lookup returns CDR1 SGHRS and CDR2 YFSETQ. The CDR3 loop is CASRLIGGSGRNWFF. In DNA, the CDR3 is TGCGCCAGCAGGCTTATCGGAGGTAGCGGGAGAAACTGGTTCTTC.

This CDR3 is CASSFSRGHGYTF. CDR3 DNA: TGTGCCAGCAGTTTCAGCAGGGGCCATGGCTACACCTTC. This chain links TRBV28 with TRBJ1-2; possible D gene TRBD1, 6 bases. This CDR3 has 13 residues. The germline V gene has CDR1 MDHEN and CDR2 SYDVKM. Deletions cut 3 bases from V and 6 bases from J, with 11 bases between.

The chain combines TRBV2 with TRBJ2-1; 8 nucleotides align to TRBD1. With V trimmed by 8 bases and J by 7 bases, 10 bases remained unmatched. CDR1 and CDR2 (germline): SNHLY, FYNNEI. The CDR3 spans 14 residues. The CDR3 reads CASSRGQGPNEQFF. The CDR3 DNA reads as TGTGCCAGCTCCAGAGGACAGGGCCCGAATGAGCAGTTCTTC.

This clonotype was recorded many times. The chain has TRBV28 and TRBJ2-1; possibly TRBD2 for D (5 bases). The length of the CDR3 is 11 residues. CDR1 and CDR2 from the germline V gene are MDHEN and SYDVKM. The V and J ends lost 5 bases and 15 bases respectively, with 14 bases between them. For the CDR3, the DNA is TGTGCCAGCAGTACTAGAAGGTGGTCGTTCTTC. Protein sequence: CASSTRRWSFF.

The rearrangement uses TRBV12-3 or TRBV12-4 and TRBJ1-5, with 10 bases lining up with TRBD1. CDR3 length equals 15 residues. Trimming took 8 bases from V and 6 from J; bases not matched to a gene: 10. CDR3 nucleotide sequence: TGTGCCAGCTCTGTGACAGGGGGCCGTAGTCAGCCCCAGCATTTT. Its protein is CASSVTGGRSQPQHF.

Concerning this clonotype: A much more abundant neighbour one base away suggests this may be a read error. The rearrangement links TRBV10-3 to TRBJ2-7; no clear D. This CDR3 contains 12 residues. V was clipped by 6 bases and J by 0 bases, with 6 bases between them. CDR1 is ENHRY, CDR2 SYGVKD, per germline. CDR3 protein: CAIRNSSYEQYF. CDR3 bases: TGTGCCATCAGGAACAGCTCCTACGAGCAGTACTTC.

Points on this clonotype: A read error may account for a junction end that differs from germline. The V gene is TRBV10-3, the J gene TRBJ2-3; D unclear. The CDR3 length is 15 residues. Germline CDR1 is ENHRY and CDR2 is SYGVKD. The CDR3 nucleotides read TGTGCCGTCAGCCCCTTTTCTGGAATTACAGATACGCAGTATTTT. Translating it yields CAVSPFSGITDTQYF.